This T cell receptor beta chain was identified during a study of blood T cell repertoires in COVID-19. Background on the study: Sample material is recorded as cDNA or gDNA derived from T cells, B-cell-depleted T cells, or PBMCs.

Only in-frame clones appear in the TCRdb table, and some are missing; sequencing was by immunoSEQ multiplex PCR. This table holds under 350,000 clones, around 90% found once. J lost 3 bases, V lost 3 bases, and 8 bases had no gene match. The CDR3 totals 16 residues. Looked up from germline, CDR1 is ENHRY and CDR2 is SYGVKD. In this sample, this clone turned up once. The V gene is TRBV10-3, the J gene TRBJ2-5; TRBD2 matches at 9 bases. The sequence was collected from a woman between 35 and 50 years old who had recovered from COVID-19. What was sequenced was PBMCs or T cells enriched from blood (not recorded which). DNA for the CDR3: TGTGCCATCAGTGAAGCTAGCGGGATATTGAAAGAGACCCAGTACTTC. Translated, it gives CAISEASGILKETQYF.